The source of this T cell receptor (beta chain) is a study of cytomegalovirus exposure and HLA in healthy donors. Overall study findings and caveats: From TCR beta sequences, most subjects' HLA-A and HLA-B alleles were reportedly predicted accurately. Earlier results showed most TCR beta V segments being productive about 87% or about 30% of the time.

Comments on this clone: The antigen is unknown.

This CDR3 region has 19 residues. Trimming cost V 1 base and J 5 bases; bases outside gene matches: 17. Germline CDR1 and CDR2: GTSNPN and SVGIG (reference sequence). PCR amplification relied on 60 Vbeta primers (plus 13 Jbeta primers). The data were produced by immunoSEQ multiplex PCR, yet TCRdb's version contains in-frame clones alone and is incomplete. This sample has fewer than 100,000 clones, with about 74% found just once. The chain employs TRBV30 and TRBJ1-4, with 9 bases fitting TRBD1. Material for sequencing was PBMCs. This clonotype was sampled from a female donor in good health and CMV-seronegative. Here the CDR3 reads CAWSGLFRTGDGWNEKLFF. The CDR3, as DNA: TGTGCCTGGAGTGGCCTATTTCGGACAGGGGATGGGTGGAATGAAAAACTGTTTTTT.